A single sample is the source of the 10 T cell receptor beta chains below, sequenced in a study of post-analysis software for immune sequencing data. Study-wide results and limits: TRBV segments more frequent in patients than in controls numbered a few and included TRBV5-6, TRBV5-1 and TRBV20-1.

TCR beta libraries were prepared from cDNA with unique molecular identifiers. TCRdb fed the PCR reads into MiXCR, producing one record per CDR3 protein. The repertoire holds hundreds of thousands of distinct CDR3 sequences, approximately 60% seen once, with approximately 11% in the top ten. Antigens of these TCRs are unknown. The sample taken for sequencing was blood. The receptors were gathered from a girl aged 2 to 9 with multiple sclerosis.

This chain joins TRBV4-3 and TRBJ2-5; D possibly corresponds to TRBD2 (6 bases). This CDR3 contains 14 residues. In germline, CDR1 is LGHNA, CDR2 YSLEER. The V end was cut by 4 bases, the J end by 5 bases, with 14 bases between. CDR3 DNA: TGCGCCAGCAGCCCGACGGGGGAGAGGGAGACCCAGTACTTC. It is translated as CASSPTGERETQYF.

This chain connects TRBV28 to TRBJ2-5; D is unresolved. The J call is doubtful: the DNA matches TRBJ2-7 better. There are 13 residues in the CDR3. The germline CDR1 and CDR2 sequences are MDHEN and SYDVKM. The CDR3 loop reads CASSLKKYYEQYF. The CDR3 DNA sequence: TGTGCCAGCAGTTTAAAGAAATACTACGAGCAGTACTTC.

Note on this clonotype: Compared with germline, one end of the junction differs, possibly owing to a read error. The chain couples TRBV10-3 to TRBJ1-1; the match to TRBD1 covers 12 bases. Per the germline V gene, CDR1 is ENHRY and CDR2 is SYGVKD. This CDR3 has 16 residues. The chain's CDR3 is CATAAGTGGYGTETFF. The CDR3 DNA sequence: TGTGCCACTGCGGCCGGGACAGGGGGCTACGGCACTGAAACTTTCTTT.

This clonotype was seen only once. The V and J genes are TRBV7-9 and TRBJ2-1; 9 positions match TRBD2. Germline assignment: CDR1 SEHNR and CDR2 FQNEAQ (reference sequence). This CDR3 contains 17 residues. V was pared by 5 bases and J by 3 bases, with 11 bases of the junction left unmatched. The DNA for the CDR3 is TGTGCCAGCAGCCTAAGCCCTAGCGGGGTTGGCTACAATGAGCAGTTCTTC. It codes for CASSLSPSGVGYNEQFF.

Concerning this clonotype itself: A read error may account for a junction end that differs from germline. The chain uses TRBV20-1 and TRBJ2-4; TRBD2 is a possible D gene (6 bases). Germline CDR1 reads DFQATT; CDR2 reads SNEGSKA (reference sequence). The CDR3 has 15 residues. In DNA, the CDR3 is TGCAGTGCTAGAGATCCCCAGCGGGCCAAGAACATTCAGTACTTC. It codes for CSARDPQRAKNIQYF.

The chain employs TRBV7-9 and TRBJ2-7, with D possibly being TRBD2 (6 bases). CDR1 and CDR2 (germline): SEHNR, FQNEAQ (reference sequence). Between the trimmed V and J ends, which lost 0 bases and 0 bases, there was a span of 18 bases. The CDR3 extends over 18 amino acids. The CDR3 reads CASSLAGGGGHSSYEQYF. CDR3 DNA sequence: TGTGCCAGCAGCTTAGCGGGAGGTGGGGGTCACAGCTCCTACGAGCAGTACTTC.

There are a few counts of this clonotype. This chain connects TRBV7-8 to TRBJ2-7, with 8 positions matching TRBD2. Germline V gives CDR1 SGHVS, CDR2 FQNEAQ. The CDR3 sequence is 15 residues long. J lost 2 bases, V lost 2 bases, and 5 bases had no gene match. The CDR3 coding sequence is TGTGCCAGCAGCTTAAGCTGGCGGGGGGCCTACGAGCAGTACTTC. Amino acid sequence: CASSLSWRGAYEQYF.

The V and J genes are TRBV7-2 and TRBJ2-1; D is possibly TRBD2 (6 bases). Germline V lookup: CDR1 SGHTA, CDR2 FQGNSA. V lost 6 bases and J lost 5, with 14 bases in between. The CDR3 covers 14 residues. CDR3 nucleotides: TGTGCCAGCAGGAATCGGGGGTTCGACAATGAGCAGTTCTTC. It codes for CASRNRGFDNEQFF.

V and J are TRBV25-1 and TRBJ1-6, with D unclear. This CDR3 region has 14 residues. Per the germline V gene, CDR1 is MGHDK and CDR2 is SYGVNS. V was trimmed by 2 bases and J by 2 bases, leaving 4 bases between them. CDR3 DNA: TGTGCCAGCAGTGAAGGTCCCTATAATTCACCCCTCCACTTT. Translating gives CASSEGPYNSPLHF. Looking up the rest from reference TRBV25-1 and TRBJ1-6 gives the full variable domain: EADIYQTPRYLVIGTGKKITLECSQTMGHDKMYWYQQDPGMELHLIHYSYGVNSTEKGDLSSESTVSRIRTEHFPLTLESARPSHTSQYLCASSEGPYNSPLHFGNGTRLTVT.

This chain connects TRBV4-2 to TRBJ1-2; D may be TRBD1 (5 bases). The CDR3 has 18 amino acids. Deletions cut 3 bases from V and 5 bases from J, with 25 bases between. Germline CDR1 and CDR2: LGHNA and YNFKEQ. CDR3 sequence reads: CASSQDGTSGPDTYGYTF. In DNA form, the CDR3 reads TGTGCCAGCAGCCAGGACGGAACCTCGGGACCGGACACTTATGGCTACACCTTC.